This T cell receptor (beta chain) was documented in a study of blood T cell repertoires in COVID-19 (TCRdb year 2020). Notes on the research overall: Samples from collaborators originated in the United States, Italy and Spain and spanned both the acute and convalescent phases of COVID-19. The prospective study material was composed of cDNA or gDNA derived from T cells, B-cell-depleted T cells, or PBMCs. The dataset comprised deeply sampled blood TCRbeta repertoires from subjects exposed to, actively infected with, or recovered from COVID-19. A freely available public database, intended as a resource for researchers studying the immune response to SARS-CoV-2, is where the repertoires were released. Samples were obtained from the ongoing ImmuneRACE study (first 160 participants) and from over a thousand subjects provided by 6 global collaborators. The sample metadata nearly always contained a de-identified subject ID, COVID-19 status, age in years and sex. HLA class I and class II types, where available, came from metadata supplied by the sample provider rather than from assay-based typing.

The immunoSEQ Assay, a bias-controlled multiplex PCR, was used to amplify TCRbeta CDR3 regions from genomic DNA. In the paper's pipeline: Nucleated cell counts per sample were estimated from amplification of reference gene primers within the assay. Sequence reads were collapsed and filtered to measure the absolute abundance of every unique TCRbeta CDR3 rearrangement. For each sample, productive Simpson clonality was calculated by taking the square root of Simpson's diversity index across productive rearrangements. TCRdb holds this immuneACCESS table with in-frame rearrangements only. Some clones are missing; in checked studies, unresolved V genes explain under half, and the rest has no known cause. That table supplies the V and J calls and clone size; D and trimming were determined from the DNA. Here the sample has some 200,000 clones; about 90% occur a single time. The biggest ten clones account for over 2% of the sample.

As regards this clone: Its antigen is not yet known. No base qualities exist here, and no much larger clone lies one base off it.

Here is what the overall study found, with its caveats: The quantity of clinical and demographic metadata differed by source and by participant and was supplied without curation.

The collaborating institutions used their own protocols to collect whole blood in K2EDTA tubes. For TCRbeta analysis, collaborators shipped samples in one of three forms: frozen whole blood, isolated PBMCs, or DNA extracted from either of those sample types. The TCR comes from a woman in her forties or fifties with acute or convalescent COVID-19. Material: peripheral blood.

The nucleotide sequence is TGTGCCAGCAGTTACACCCCACAGGGGGGTGTAGGATTTGCCAAAAACATTCAGTACTTC. Its translation is CASSYTPQGGVGFAKNIQYF. Recombination joined TRBV6-2 or TRBV6-3 with TRBJ2-4, with TRBD1 matching 8 junction bases. The CDR3 starts with the cysteine, ends with the phenylalanine, and has 20 residues. The only DNA kept is the CDR3, 60 bases in frame from the first base. The germline V and J ends show losses of 2 bases and 1 base respectively, and no gene match explains 16 bases of the junction. CDR1 and CDR2 were assigned from the germline V gene as MNHEY and SVGEGT.